The T cell receptor (beta chain) under discussion was sequenced for a study of cytomegalovirus exposure and HLA in healthy donors. The primer mix had 60 Vbeta and 13 Jbeta primers. Libraries were prepared by immunoSEQ multiplex PCR; TCRdb keeps only in-frame clonotypes and omits some of them. This sample has about 160,000 clones, with 70% found just once. The V and J ends lost 7 bases and 6 bases, in that order; junction bases with no gene match: 5. This CDR3 comprises 14 residues. The germline CDR1 and CDR2 sequences are LNHNV and YYDKDF (reference sequence). The source material was PBMCs. The clonotype originates from a man between 18 and 29 years old in good health and CMV-seropositive. This chain links TRBV15 with TRBJ2-3; TRBD2 matches at 12 bases. CDR3 residues: CATKVTSGGDTQYF. The CDR3, as DNA: TGTGCCACCAAAGTAACTAGCGGGGGGGATACGCAGTATTTT.